The next 20 T cell receptor beta chains were all read from a single sample in a study of beta chain features in type 1 diabetes. The authors reverse transcribed all of the isolated RNA, so sequencing captured expressed TCRB transcripts. Method: immunoSEQ multiplex PCR; TCRdb's copy keeps in-frame clones and lacks some. The sample holds 900,000 or so clones, roughly 15% seen once. Specimen: naive CD4+ T cells from blood. Receptors originate from a young woman in good health.

This clone was recorded a few times. The gene calls are TRBV11-2 and TRBJ1-1; D is uncertain. The CDR3 is made up of 13 amino acids. The germline V gene encodes CDR1 SGHAT and CDR2 FQNNGV. Trimming cost V 1 base and J 5 bases, with 8 bases left between them. CDR3 protein: CASSLGERTEAFF. CDR3 in DNA: TGTGCCAGCAGCTTAGGGGAGAGGACTGAAGCTTTCTTT.

The chain links TRBV7-3 to TRBJ2-3, with unresolved D. The CDR3 totals 13 residues. V was cut by 6 bases and J by 4 bases, with 11 bases left in between. CDR1 is SGHTA, CDR2 FQGTGA, per germline. DNA for the CDR3: TGTGCCAGCAGTGGTGCGCACTCAGATACGCAGTATTTT. It specifies CASSGAHSDTQYF. The full variable domain, in which reference TRBV7-3 and TRBJ2-3 provide the parts outside the CDR3, is GAGVSQTPSNKVTEKGKYVELRCDPISGHTALYWYRQSLGQGPEFLIYFQGTGAADDSGLPNDRFFAVRPEGSVSTLKIQRTERGDSAVYLCASSGAHSDTQYFGPGTRLTVL.

This clone was counted a few times. The gene calls are TRBV7-9 and TRBJ2-7; no clear D gene. V was clipped by 2 bases and J by 1 base, with 6 bases between them. The CDR3 consists of 13 residues. The germline gives CDR1 SEHNR, CDR2 FQNEAQ (reference sequence). CDR3 loop: CASSLYDSYEQYF. The CDR3 DNA sequence: TGTGCCAGCAGCTTATACGATTCCTACGAGCAGTACTTC.

This clone was seen a handful of times. Other DNA sequences within the sample encode an identical CDR3. The CDR3 here is CASSSGDQPQHF. CDR3 nucleotides: TGTGCCAGCAGTTCAGGGGATCAGCCCCAGCATTTT. The chain recombines TRBV28 with TRBJ1-5; tentative D call: TRBD1 (6 bases). Germline-derived CDR1 and CDR2 are MDHEN and SYDVKM. The CDR3 contains 12 residues. Between the trimmed V and J ends, which lost 4 bases and 5 bases, there was a span of 6 bases.

The chain has TRBV7-9 and TRBJ1-4; D is uncertain. There are 16 residues in the CDR3. Trimming took 1 base from V and 0 from J, leaving 9 bases between them. From germline, CDR1 is SEHNR and CDR2 FQNEAQ (reference sequence). The DNA of the CDR3 is TGTGCCAGCAGCTTAGTCCGGATAGCAACTAATGAAAAACTGTTTTTT. This encodes CASSLVRIATNEKLFF.

The rearrangement uses TRBV7-8 and TRBJ2-3; D possibly uses TRBD1 or TRBD2 (6 bases each). CDR1 is SGHVS and CDR2 is FQNEAQ in the germline V gene. V shed 5 bases and J shed 4 bases, with 16 bases lying between them. The CDR3 is 15 residues long. CDR3 protein: CASSRRRGASDTQYF. The CDR3 DNA is TGTGCCAGCAGCCGTCGAAGGGGGGCCTCAGATACGCAGTATTTT.

Comments on this clone: Other nucleotide sequences from this sample produce the same CDR3. The rearrangement uses TRBV18 and TRBJ2-5; D is unclear. This CDR3 is 13 amino acids long. Trimming removed 2 bases at V and 2 bases at J, with 6 bases between. Germline CDR1 is KGHSH and CDR2 is LQKENI. CDR3 nucleotides: TGTGCCAGCTCACCAGGGCTACAAGAGACCCAGTACTTC. Amino acids: CASSPGLQETQYF. Full variable domain (remainder filled in from reference TRBV18 and TRBJ2-5): NAGVMQNPRHLVRRRGQEARLRCSPMKGHSHVYWYRQLPEEGLKFMVYLQKENIIDESGMPKERFSAEFPKEGPSILRIQQVVRGDSAAYFCASSPGLQETQYFGPGTRLLVL.

The J gene is TRBJ2-5, the V gene TRBV9, with 7 bases identical to TRBD2. The germline V gene encodes CDR1 SGDLS and CDR2 YYNGEE. Trimming cost V 4 bases and J 5 bases; bases outside gene matches: 14. The CDR3 totals 16 residues. The CDR3 is CASSLSGGGSWETQYF. CDR3 bases: TGTGCCAGCAGCCTTTCCGGTGGCGGGAGTTGGGAGACCCAGTACTTC.

This chain joins TRBV7-2 and TRBJ2-7, with TRBD1 identical over 8 bases. V gave up 11 bases and J gave up 3 bases; unmatched junction bases: 6. Germline CDR1 is SGHTA and CDR2 is FQGNSA. The CDR3 totals 12 residues. Here the CDR3 DNA reads TGTGCCCTTCGACAGGGGAACTACGAGCAGTACTTC. This codes for CALRQGNYEQYF.

This chain connects TRBV7-2 to TRBJ1-1, with D possibly TRBD1 on 5 matching bases. V lost 3 bases, J lost 3 bases, and 11 bases lay in between. This CDR3 is built from 14 residues. Germline V CDR1 and CDR2: SGHTA, FQGNSA. The CDR3 sequence: CASSLLGEDTEAFF. As DNA, the CDR3 is TGTGCCAGCAGCTTGCTGGGGGAAGACACTGAAGCTTTCTTT.

This clone turned up a few times. The genes are TRBV18 and TRBJ1-2, with 8 positions matching TRBD1. Trimming took 0 bases from V and 3 from J; bases not matched to a gene: 3. The CDR3 is 15 amino acids. The germline gives CDR1 KGHSH, CDR2 LQKENI. The CDR3 bases are TGTGCCAGCTCACCACCGTCAGGGGGCCACTATGGCTACACCTTC. Translation: CASSPPSGGHYGYTF. The full variable domain, with the rest looked up from reference TRBV18 and TRBJ1-2, is NAGVMQNPRHLVRRRGQEARLRCSPMKGHSHVYWYRQLPEEGLKFMVYLQKENIIDESGMPKERFSAEFPKEGPSILRIQQVVRGDSAAYFCASSPPSGGHYGYTFGSGTRLTVV.

This clone was counted a single time. The chain couples TRBV18 to TRBJ1-5; tentatively, D is TRBD1 (5 bases). The CDR3 spans 16 residues. The V end lost 3 bases, the J end lost 6 bases, and 18 bases lay between the germline ends. Germline CDR1 and CDR2: KGHSH and LQKENI. CDR3 DNA: TGTGCCAGCTCACCCGCGGGGCTGTTCGGGGGTCAGCCCCAGCATTTT. Translation gives CASSPAGLFGGQPQHF.

V usage is TRBV19 and J usage is TRBJ1-3; D is ambiguous. Germline V gene data show CDR1 as LNHDA and CDR2 as SQIVND (reference sequence). CDR3 length equals 16 residues. The ends were cut back, 5 bases at V and 3 bases at J, with 17 bases in the middle. This chain's CDR3 is CASSLPASARGNTIYF. Written as DNA, the CDR3 is TGTGCCAGTAGTTTACCCGCGTCGGCTCGTGGAAACACCATATATTTT.

This clone was picked up a small number of times. V and J are TRBV10-3 and TRBJ2-2; 7 bases line up with TRBD2. V lost 10 bases, J lost 0 bases, and 11 bases stayed unmatched. The CDR3 spans 16 residues. In germline, CDR1 is ENHRY, CDR2 SYGVKD. This chain's CDR3 is CATIPTTSANTGELFF. The CDR3 bases are TGTGCCACCATCCCCACTACTAGCGCGAACACCGGGGAGCTGTTTTTT.

This clone was seen a few times. CDR3 DNA: TGTGCCAGCAGCCTTCCACCCCCCCGCGAAGGCTACACCTTC. This gives the protein CASSLPPPREGYTF. The J gene is TRBJ1-2, the V gene TRBV7-3; D gene unclear. The CDR3 runs to 14 residues. Germline V CDR1 and CDR2: SGHTA, FQGTGA. V was cut by 5 bases and J by 8 bases, with 18 bases left in between.

CDR3 in DNA: TGCGCCAGCAGCCAAGATTTCCAGGCCCATCAGCCCCAGCATTTT. It is translated as CASSQDFQAHQPQHF. V gene TRBV4-3 combines with J gene TRBJ1-5; D gene ambiguous. Germline V gene data show CDR1 as LGHNA and CDR2 as YSLEER. This CDR3 has 15 residues. Trimming took 0 bases from V and 5 from J, leaving 11 bases between them.

The chain carries TRBV7-2 and TRBJ2-1; D gene unclear. There are 12 residues in the CDR3. V shed 3 bases and J shed 10 bases, with 10 bases lying between them. The germline gives CDR1 SGHTA, CDR2 FQGNSA. DNA of the CDR3: TGTGCCAGCAGCTTCCGGAGTTTGGAGCAGTTCTTC. This sequence encodes CASSFRSLEQFF.

The chain is built from TRBV28 and TRBJ1-3, with 12 bases identical to TRBD1. CDR1 is MDHEN, CDR2 SYDVKM, per germline. The CDR3 is 15 amino acids. V shed 8 bases and J 6 bases; nucleotides not matched to a gene: 8. DNA for the CDR3: TGTGCCAGCTTAAATCCGGGACAGGGGGCAAACACCATATATTTT. The encoded protein is CASLNPGQGANTIYF.

Only a few counts were recorded for this clone. Written as DNA, the CDR3 is TGTGCCAGCAGCCCTAGACAGTCAAGGGAAGAGACCCAGTACTTC. Protein: CASSPRQSREETQYF. The chain uses TRBV7-8 and TRBJ2-5; the D gene is possibly TRBD1 (5 bases). Germline values: CDR1 SGHVS, CDR2 FQNEAQ. The CDR3 length is 15 residues. With 5 bases removed from V and 3 bases from J, the gap between germline ends came to 16 bases.

The rearrangement links TRBV2 to TRBJ1-5; D possibly corresponds to TRBD1 (5 bases). Per the germline V gene, CDR1 is SNHLY and CDR2 is FYNNEI. Trimming removed 7 bases from V and 0 bases from J, with 13 bases in between. There are 15 residues in the CDR3. The DNA of the CDR3 is TGTGCCAGCAACCAGAGACAGTATAGCAATCAGCCCCAGCATTTT. Amino acid sequence: CASNQRQYSNQPQHF.